The T cell receptor beta chain under discussion was sequenced for a study of T cell responses to AZD1222 COVID-19 vaccine. Points from the study as a whole: Among spike-specific TCRs, nearly half reportedly target unmutated variant regions. The CD4 TCRs associated with vaccination extended across spike and predominated at 160-218 and 743-854. Donors in the cohort were predominantly white British and more often female, and clonal diversity was possibly underestimated.

The germline gives CDR1 SGHVS, CDR2 FQNEAQ. V lost 5 bases to trimming and J lost 4 bases, with 14 bases between them. CDR3 length: 15 amino acids. As to this clone: Antigen unknown.

Some clones are missing from TCRdb's copy, which holds only in-frame ones; the method was immunoSEQ multiplex PCR. The data contain about 190,000 clones, 87% of them seen just once; the ten biggest clones take up 2.5% to 3%. This clonotype originated in an adult in good health. The sequencing used peripheral blood, collected on day 0 of MenACWY control vaccination. This chain joins TRBV7-8 and TRBJ2-2; D may be TRBD1 or TRBD2 (5 bases each). DNA of the CDR3: TGTGCCAGCAGCCCCGGGACCACGCTCACCGGGGAGCTGTTTTTT. Translation gives CASSPGTTLTGELFF.